This TCR beta chain was observed in a study of neoadjuvant nivolumab and ipilimumab in lung cancer. The CDR3 is made up of 11 amino acids. Looked up from germline, CDR1 is MDHEN and CDR2 is SYDVKM. V lost 7 bases and J lost 4, with 5 bases in between. Assay: immunoSEQ multiplex PCR; the TCRdb copy retains only in-frame clones and omits some. The top ten clones hold approximately 3.3% of a sample with 39,000 or so clones, 75% to 90% of them seen once. On this clone: Its target is not known.

Overall study findings and caveats: Only two of four nivolumab-treated tumors gained richness and clonality by surgery.

This sequence originates from an adult with non-small cell lung cancer. The rearrangement joins TRBV28 to TRBJ2-1, with D hard to call. The starting material was peripheral blood, obtained before neoadjuvant nivolumab, alone or with ipilimumab. This CDR3 is CASTRYNEQFF. CDR3 DNA sequence: TGTGCCAGCACCCGGTACAATGAGCAGTTCTTC.